These 8 T cell receptor beta chains were all obtained from the same sample, sequenced in a study of shared clonotypes between healthy human individuals. Data came from immunoSEQ multiplex PCR; TCRdb stores just in-frame clones and leaves some out. The table shows 1.4 million or so clones, with 98% occurring only once. The sample consisted of naive CD4+ T cells sorted from blood. Subset denoted: CD45RA+ positively selected. All receptors derive from a man aged 25-40 years in good health.

The sample holds one count of this clone. The gene calls are TRBV7-6 and TRBJ2-3, with 11 bases aligning to TRBD2. Germline V gene lookup returns CDR1 SGHVS and CDR2 FNYEAQ. J gave up 2 bases and V 4 bases, and 11 bases lay outside the gene matches. This CDR3 is built from 18 residues. The CDR3, as DNA: TGTGCCAGCAGCTCTCTAACCGGGACTAGCGGAGCCACAGATACGCAGTATTTT. This translates into CASSSLTGTSGATDTQYF.

This clone is a singleton in its sample. One junction end does not reproduce the germline sequence, and a read error may be involved. Other DNA sequences in this sample translate to the same CDR3. The chain uses TRBV7-7 and TRBJ2-3, with 10 positions matching TRBD2. CDR1 is SSHAT, CDR2 FNYEAQ, per germline (reference sequence). CDR3 length equals 15 residues. CDR3 amino acids: CASSLAGGSTDTQYF. In DNA, the CDR3 is TGTGCTAGCAGCTTAGCGGGAGGATCCACAGATACGCAGTATTTT.

The chain couples TRBV7-8 to TRBJ2-7; D perhaps matches TRBD1 (5 bases). Trimming pared 2 bases from V and 4 bases from J, leaving 12 bases between. Germline-derived CDR1 and CDR2 are SGHVS and FQNEAQ. This CDR3 region has 14 residues. The CDR3 protein is CASSLSRDLYEQYF. Here the CDR3 DNA reads TGTGCCAGCAGCTTAAGCAGGGATCTTTACGAGCAGTACTTC.

This sequence joins TRBV5-6 and TRBJ1-5; perhaps TRBD1 as D (5 bases). Germline assignment: CDR1 SGHDT and CDR2 YYEEEE. V lost 2 bases, J lost 5 bases, and 11 bases lay in between. This CDR3 region has 14 residues. The DNA of the CDR3 is TGTGCCAGCAGCTTATTCAGGGAGGATCAGCCCCAGCATTTT. Amino acid sequence: CASSLFREDQPQHF.

The chain combines TRBV27 with TRBJ2-7; D might be TRBD2 (7 bases). Trimming removed 3 bases from V and 7 bases from J, with 13 bases in between. This CDR3 comprises 13 residues. The germline gives CDR1 MNHEY, CDR2 SMNVEV (reference sequence). The CDR3 region is CASSFRGASEQYF. CDR3 DNA: TGTGCCAGCAGTTTCCGGGGGGCGAGTGAGCAGTACTTC.

The CDR3: CASSLRLQGYEQYF. Written as DNA, the CDR3 is TGTGCCAGCAGTTTACGATTGCAAGGCTACGAGCAGTACTTC. The gene calls are TRBV27 and TRBJ2-7; no clear D. Germline assignment: CDR1 MNHEY and CDR2 SMNVEV (reference sequence). CDR3 length equals 14 residues. The V gene lost 2 bases and the J gene lost 3 bases, with 11 bases spanning the gap.

Comments on this clone: The junction shows a germline mismatch at one end, possibly a read error. The chain carries TRBV7-7 and TRBJ2-1; the match to TRBD2 covers 9 bases. This CDR3 is 15 amino acids long. Germline V gives CDR1 SSHAT, CDR2 FNYEAQ (reference sequence). CDR3 protein: CASSVVGASGAEQFF. The CDR3 DNA sequence: TGTGCTAGCAGCGTAGTCGGGGCTAGCGGGGCCGAGCAGTTCTTC.

The chain links TRBV28 to TRBJ2-1; maybe TRBD2 (6 bases). The CDR3 extends over 15 amino acids. Trimming removed 3 bases at V and 5 bases at J, with 14 bases between. Germline values: CDR1 MDHEN, CDR2 SYDVKM. DNA of the CDR3: TGTGCCAGCAGTTTGGCGGAGGGAGCACACAATGAGCAGTTCTTC. This codes for CASSLAEGAHNEQFF.